This T cell receptor (beta chain) was found in a study of a mutant IDH1 vaccine in newly diagnosed glioma. Study-wide context: Initiation of the vaccine course occurred 4-6 weeks after radiotherapy alone, or alongside temozolomide cycles.

Time point denoted: week 35, safety follow-up. Mutant IDH1 20-mer peptide, at 300 ug, made up each vaccine dose, with topical imiquimod. Diagnosis in the donors showed new WHO grade 3 or 4 astrocytomas that were IDH1-mutant and ATRX-lost. The assay was immunoSEQ multiplex PCR, and TCRdb's table has in-frame clones only and misses some. The table has approximately 45,000 clones, 85% to 95% seen once. The CDR3 runs 14 residues. Trimming removed 1 base from V and 4 bases from J, with 9 bases in between. Germline V gene sequence: CDR1 SGHTA, CDR2 FQGTGA. Comment on this clone: No antigen is known for it.

The chain couples TRBV7-3 to TRBJ2-3, with D possibly matching TRBD1 (6 bases). The receptor was derived from a man aged 50 or older with glioma. Specimen: PBMCs, collected from a glioma patient whose treatment included an IDH1 peptide vaccine. CDR3 sequence (DNA): TGTGCCAGCAGCTTAAGACAGGCTGCAGATACGCAGTATTTT. It is translated as CASSLRQAADTQYF.